This TCR beta chain was retrieved from a study of cytomegalovirus exposure and HLA in healthy donors. The PCR used 60 Vbeta and 13 Jbeta primers. The table came from immunoSEQ multiplex PCR; TCRdb's copy has only in-frame clones and leaves some out. The sample shows about 150,000 clones, over 70% of them seen only once. The sequencing input was PBMCs. The clonotype originates from a man younger than 40 in good health and CMV-seronegative.

CDR3 bases: TGTGCCAGCAGTTTAAACAGTTACTCCTACGAGCAGTACTTC. Amino acid sequence: CASSLNSYSYEQYF. The rearrangement joins TRBV27 to TRBJ2-7; D remains ambiguous. Trimming left V 2 bases short and J 0 bases short, with 8 bases between. This CDR3 is built from 14 residues. The germline V gene encodes CDR1 MNHEY and CDR2 SMNVEV (reference sequence).